There are many counts of the clone carrying this T cell receptor (beta chain). CDR3 length: 16 residues. V shed 5 bases, J shed 4 bases, and the junction held 11 bases outside the gene matches. Amplification yielded TCR beta CDR3 regions, with RNA transcripts as the source. HTBI primers were employed in a first-round RT-PCR of the TCR CDR3. TCRdb ran MiXCR on the multiplex PCR reads and lists one entry per CDR3 protein. The sample gives around 500,000 distinct CDR3 sequences, approximately 15% of which show up once; around 17% is in the top ten. The data were taken from a study of T cells in Graves' hyperthyroidism and ophthalmopathy.

The sequencing input was blood. The genes are TRBV12-3 or TRBV12-4 and TRBJ2-5, with 9 bases lining up with TRBD2. The sequence was collected from a woman aged 18-29 years with Graves' hyperthyroidism. The CDR3 nucleotides read TGTGCCAGCAGTGCAAAGCTAGCGGGATTGCCAGAGACCCAGTACTTC. It codes for CASSAKLAGLPETQYF.